This paragraph covers one TCR beta chain sequence. This sequence may be a read error, since a much larger clone differs from it by one base. This entry comes from a study of tumor-infiltrating lymphocytes in primary liver carcinoma. The CDR3 totals 14 residues. Trimming took 2 bases from V and 5 from J, leaving 12 bases between them. From 400 to 550 ng total RNA, TCR beta cDNA was generated with a primer in the constant region. Slightly modified ARM-PCR with three nested multiplex PCR rounds yielded TCR beta libraries. With TRBV1-TRBV30 forward primers and a C-beta reverse primer, the first two PCR rounds were run for roughly 10 cycles each. Each CDR3 protein gets one entry after TCRdb re-called the multiplex PCR reads with MiXCR. The sample lists approximately 300,000 distinct CDR3 sequences, more than 55% occurring once. It was unsorted whole blood that yielded blood RNA, and germline DNA was also extracted.

This clonotype originated in a man aged 35-49 years with primary liver carcinoma and hepatitis B virus infection. This rearrangement joins TRBV12-3 or TRBV12-4 to TRBJ2-5; unclear D gene. The sequenced material came from peripheral blood. CDR3 in amino acids: CASSLMVAHETQYF. In DNA form, the CDR3 reads TGTGCCAGCAGTTTAATGGTGGCACATGAGACCCAGTACTTC.